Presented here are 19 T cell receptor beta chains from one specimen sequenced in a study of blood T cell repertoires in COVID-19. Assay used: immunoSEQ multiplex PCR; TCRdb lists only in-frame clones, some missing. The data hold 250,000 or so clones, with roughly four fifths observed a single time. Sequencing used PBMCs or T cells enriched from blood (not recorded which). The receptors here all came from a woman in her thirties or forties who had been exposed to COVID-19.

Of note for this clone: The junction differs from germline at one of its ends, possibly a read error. CDR3 sequence reads: CASSGIWGSRLDF. The CDR3 DNA is TGTGCCAGCAGTGGTATTTGGGGCAGTCGATTGGATTTT. The chain combines TRBV25-1 with TRBJ1-3; D is perhaps TRBD1 (5 bases). Germline loops: CDR1 MGHDK, CDR2 SYGVNS. The CDR3 is 13 residues long.

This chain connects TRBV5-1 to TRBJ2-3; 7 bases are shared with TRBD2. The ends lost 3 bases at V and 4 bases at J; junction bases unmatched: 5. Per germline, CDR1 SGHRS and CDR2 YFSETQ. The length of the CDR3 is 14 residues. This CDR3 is CASSSPLAADTQYF. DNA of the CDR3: TGCGCCAGCAGCTCGCCTCTAGCGGCAGATACGCAGTATTTT.

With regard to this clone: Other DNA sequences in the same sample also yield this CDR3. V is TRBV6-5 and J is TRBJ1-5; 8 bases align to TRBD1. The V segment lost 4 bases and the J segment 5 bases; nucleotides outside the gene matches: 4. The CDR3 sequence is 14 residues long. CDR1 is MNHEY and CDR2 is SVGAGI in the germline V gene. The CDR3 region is CASSSQGAYQPQHF. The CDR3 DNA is TGTGCCAGCAGTTCTCAGGGGGCGTATCAGCCCCAGCATTTT.

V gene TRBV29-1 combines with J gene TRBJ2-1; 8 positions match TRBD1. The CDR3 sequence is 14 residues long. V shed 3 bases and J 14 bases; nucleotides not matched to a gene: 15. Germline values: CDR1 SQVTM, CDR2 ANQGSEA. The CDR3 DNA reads TGCAGCGTTGAGTTGACAGGGGTCCCATCGTTGGAGTTCTTC. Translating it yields CSVELTGVPSLEFF.

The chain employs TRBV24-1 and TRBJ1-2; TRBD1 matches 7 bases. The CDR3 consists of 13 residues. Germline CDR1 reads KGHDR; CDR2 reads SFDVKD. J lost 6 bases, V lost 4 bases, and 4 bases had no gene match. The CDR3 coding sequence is TGTGCCACCAGTGAGACAGGGTTGAATGGCTACACCTTC. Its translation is CATSETGLNGYTF.

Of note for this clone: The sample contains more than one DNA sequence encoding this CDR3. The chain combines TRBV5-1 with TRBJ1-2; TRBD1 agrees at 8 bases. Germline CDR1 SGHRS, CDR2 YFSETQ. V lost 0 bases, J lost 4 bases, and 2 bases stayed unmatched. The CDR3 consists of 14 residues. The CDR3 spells CASSLATGGYGYTF. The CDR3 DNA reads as TGCGCCAGCAGCTTGGCTACAGGGGGCTATGGCTACACCTTC.

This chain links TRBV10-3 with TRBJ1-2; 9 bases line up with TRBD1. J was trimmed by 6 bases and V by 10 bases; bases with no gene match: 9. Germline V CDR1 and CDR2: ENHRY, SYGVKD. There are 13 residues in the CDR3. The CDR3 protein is CASEDRGIDGYTF. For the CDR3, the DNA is TGTGCCAGCGAGGACAGGGGAATCGATGGCTACACCTTC.

DNA for the CDR3: TGTGCCAGCACCAGTTCATTCACTGAAGCTTTCTTT. This gives the protein CASTSSFTEAFF. The chain couples TRBV7-9 to TRBJ1-1, with D unresolved. The V end was cut by 7 bases, the J end by 4 bases, with 10 bases between. This CDR3 is 12 amino acids long. Germline-derived CDR1 and CDR2 are SEHNR and FQNEAQ (reference sequence).

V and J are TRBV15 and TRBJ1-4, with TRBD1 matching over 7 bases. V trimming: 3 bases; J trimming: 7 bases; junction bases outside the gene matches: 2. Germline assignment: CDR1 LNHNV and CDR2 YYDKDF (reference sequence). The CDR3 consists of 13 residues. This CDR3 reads CATSSRQGEKLFF. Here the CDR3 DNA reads TGTGCCACCAGCAGTAGACAGGGTGAAAAACTGTTTTTT.

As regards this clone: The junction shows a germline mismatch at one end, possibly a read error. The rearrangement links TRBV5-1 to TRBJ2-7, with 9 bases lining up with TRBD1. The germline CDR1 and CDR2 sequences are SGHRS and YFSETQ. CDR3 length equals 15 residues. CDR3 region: CASSATQGASDEQYF. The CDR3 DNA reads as TGCGCCAGCAGCGCTACACAGGGGGCCTCCGACGAGCAGTACTTC.

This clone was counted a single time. The DNA of the CDR3 is TGTGCCAGCAGCTTAGTGTTCTCGGGGACAGGGTCCTACGAGCAGTACTTC. This sequence encodes CASSLVFSGTGSYEQYF. The chain joins TRBV7-2 to TRBJ2-7; 9 nucleotides match TRBD1. This CDR3 has 17 amino acids. The germline V gene encodes CDR1 SGHTA and CDR2 FQGNSA. V lost 1 base, J lost 1 base, and 8 bases stayed unmatched.

The CDR3 region is CASRLRLSNQPQHF. CDR3 bases: TGTGCCAGCAGGCTGAGGCTAAGCAATCAGCCCCAGCATTTT. The V and J genes are TRBV6-5 and TRBJ1-5, with no clear D. Germline V CDR1 and CDR2: MNHEY, SVGAGI. This CDR3 spans 14 amino acids. The ends were cut back, 6 bases at V and 1 base at J, with 10 bases in the middle.

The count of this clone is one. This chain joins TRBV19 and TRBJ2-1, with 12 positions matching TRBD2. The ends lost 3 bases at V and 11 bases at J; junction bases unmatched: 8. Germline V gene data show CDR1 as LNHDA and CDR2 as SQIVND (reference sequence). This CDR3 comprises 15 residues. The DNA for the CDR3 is TGTGCCAGTAGTATGGGGGGACTAGCGGGCCCCCAGCAGTTCTTC. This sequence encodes CASSMGGLAGPQQFF.

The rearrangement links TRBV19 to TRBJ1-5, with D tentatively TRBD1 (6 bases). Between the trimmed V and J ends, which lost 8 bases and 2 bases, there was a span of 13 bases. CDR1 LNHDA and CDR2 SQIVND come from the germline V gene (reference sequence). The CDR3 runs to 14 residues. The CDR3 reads CASSPSGGNQPQHF. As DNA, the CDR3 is TGTGCCAGTTCCCCCTCAGGGGGCAATCAGCCCCAGCATTTT.

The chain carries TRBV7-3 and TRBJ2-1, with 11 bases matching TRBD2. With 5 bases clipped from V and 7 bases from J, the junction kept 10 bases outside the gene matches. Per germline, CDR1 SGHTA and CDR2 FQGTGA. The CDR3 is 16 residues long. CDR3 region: CASSPGLSSGGNEQFF. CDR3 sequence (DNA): TGTGCCAGCAGCCCCGGGTTATCTAGCGGGGGGAATGAGCAGTTCTTC.

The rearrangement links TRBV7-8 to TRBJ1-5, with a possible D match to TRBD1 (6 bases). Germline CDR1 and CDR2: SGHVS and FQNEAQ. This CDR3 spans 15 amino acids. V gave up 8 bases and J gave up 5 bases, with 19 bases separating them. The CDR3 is CASGEQGMGHQPQHF. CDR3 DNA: TGTGCCAGCGGAGAACAGGGCATGGGGCATCAGCCCCAGCATTTT.

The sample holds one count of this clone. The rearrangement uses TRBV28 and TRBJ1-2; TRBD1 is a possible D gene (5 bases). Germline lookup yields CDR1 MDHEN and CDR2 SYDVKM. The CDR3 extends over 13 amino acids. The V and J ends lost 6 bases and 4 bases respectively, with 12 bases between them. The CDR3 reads CASRDPDSYGYTF. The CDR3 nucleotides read TGTGCCAGCAGGGACCCTGACAGCTATGGCTACACCTTC.

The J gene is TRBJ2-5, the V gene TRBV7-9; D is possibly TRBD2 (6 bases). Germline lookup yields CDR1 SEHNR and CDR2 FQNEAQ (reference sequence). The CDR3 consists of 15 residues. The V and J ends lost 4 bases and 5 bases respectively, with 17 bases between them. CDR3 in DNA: TGTGCCAGCAGCTCGCTTGGGGGGTTGAGGGAGACCCAGTACTTC. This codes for CASSSLGGLRETQYF.

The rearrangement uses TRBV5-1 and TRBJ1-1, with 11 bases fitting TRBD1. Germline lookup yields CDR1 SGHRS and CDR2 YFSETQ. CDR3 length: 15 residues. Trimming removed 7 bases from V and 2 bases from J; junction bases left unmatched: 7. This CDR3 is CASAGTGGPNTEAFF. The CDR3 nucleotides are TGCGCCAGCGCCGGGACAGGGGGTCCCAACACTGAAGCTTTCTTT. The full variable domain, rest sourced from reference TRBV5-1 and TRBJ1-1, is KAGVTQTPRYLIKTRGQQVTLSCSPISGHRSVSWYQQTPGQGLQFLFEYFSETQRNKGNFPGRFSGRQFSNSRSEMNVSTLELGDSALYLCASAGTGGPNTEAFFGQGTRLTVV.